A selection of T cell receptor beta chains follows, all from one sample in a study of blood T cell repertoires in COVID-19. Method: immunoSEQ multiplex PCR; TCRdb's copy keeps in-frame clones and lacks some. The sample holds approximately 500,000 clones, 80% to 90% seen once. Sequencing used peripheral blood. Receptor source: a human donor in a cohort sampled during active COVID-19. Each CDR3 is given with its conserved first and last residue. D genes are given only for firm matches. The size of a clone is reported for some rows only, either as once, few or many, or as a class for expanded clones.

clone_size d_call j_call v_call cdr3_nt cdr3_aa
once TRBD1 TRBJ1-1 TRBV19 TGTGCCAGCCGTATCGCTTACAGGGGGGAAAGGACTGAAGCTTTCTTT CASRIAYRGERTEAFF
- - TRBJ1-2 TRBV3-1/TRBV3-2 TGTGCCAGCAGCCCTAAAAGCAGGTTTGGCTACACCTTC CASSPKSRFGYTF
- - TRBJ2-1 TRBV7-2 TGTGCCAGCAGCTCCCTGGGGCTGACCTACAATGAGCAGTTCTTC CASSSLGLTYNEQFF
- - TRBJ1-2 TRBV6-5 TGTGCCAGCACCGAGGAAAATGGCTACACCTTC CASTEENGYTF
- TRBD1 TRBJ2-7 TRBV11-2 TGTGCCAGCAGCCGTACAGGGGCCGCCTCCTACGAGCAGTACTTC CASSRTGAASYEQYF
few - TRBJ1-6 TRBV18 TGTGCCAGCTCACCTGCCAGGGGCGACTCACCCCTCCACTTT CASSPARGDSPLHF
- TRBD1 TRBJ2-3 TRBV5-3 TGTGCCAGAAGCCGAGGGGACAGGGGAATTGCAGATACGCAGTATTTT CARSRGDRGIADTQYF
once TRBD2 TRBJ2-3 TRBV29-1 TGCAGCGTTGGGGCCTGGGGGGAGGGGGATACGCAGTATTTT CSVGAWGEGDTQYF
- TRBD2 TRBJ2-1 TRBV2 TGTGCCAGCAGTGAATGGGGTGGGTACAGCGGGGTTTACAATGAGCAGTTCTTC CASSEWGGYSGVYNEQFF
- - TRBJ1-1 TRBV18 TGTGCCAGTAGGGGGAACACTGAAGCTTTCTTT CASRGNTEAFF
- TRBD1 TRBJ1-5 TRBV19 TGTGCCAGTAGTAGGGACAGGGGATTCAATCAGCCCCAGCATTTT CASSRDRGFNQPQHF
- - TRBJ1-4 TRBV14 TGTGCCAGCAGCCAAGAGGGGGCGACCCTTGAAAAACTGTTTTTT CASSQEGATLEKLFF
- - TRBJ1-2 TRBV28 TGTGCCAGCAGTTTTAGTTCGGGAGTTTCTGGCTACACCTTC CASSFSSGVSGYTF
- TRBD2 TRBJ2-7 TRBV27 TGTGCCAGCAGTTTGTGGACTAGCGGGAATAAGGAGCAGTACTTC CASSLWTSGNKEQYF
once - TRBJ1-5 TRBV21-1 TGTGCCAGCAGCAAACTAAACATCAGGAACTCCCTTAGCAATCAGCCCCAGCATTTT CASSKLNIRNSLSNQPQHF
- TRBD2 TRBJ2-7 TRBV7-2 TGTGCCAGCAGCTTACCGGGAGGAGGCTACGAGCAGTACTTC CASSLPGGGYEQYF
- TRBD1 TRBJ2-2 TRBV29-1 TGCAGCGCGGGTCGGGACAGGGATACCGGGGAGCTGTTTTTT CSAGRDRDTGELFF
- - TRBJ1-1 TRBV29-1 TGCAGCGTTGAAGACGGAGGTGAAGCTTTCTTT CSVEDGGEAFF
- TRBD2 TRBJ2-3 TRBV11-2 TGTGCCAGCAGATTCACCGGGACTAGCGGGAGAGGGGGTACGCAGTATTTT CASRFTGTSGRGGTQYF
- TRBD1 TRBJ2-4 TRBV3-1/TRBV3-2 TGTGCCAGCAGAAGGGGACAGGATAACATTCAGTACTTC CASRRGQDNIQYF
many - TRBJ2-3 TRBV7-2 TGTGCCAGCAGCTTGGAGGGGCGCACAGATACGCAGTATTTT CASSLEGRTDTQYF
- TRBD1 TRBJ1-1 TRBV15 TGTGCCACCAGCGCTGACAGGGACACTGAAGCTTTCTTT CATSADRDTEAFF
many TRBD2 TRBJ2-1 TRBV9 TGTGCCAGCAGCGTAGGCAGCGGGAGCCCCTACAATGAGCAGTTCTTC CASSVGSGSPYNEQFF
- - TRBJ1-5 TRBV7-9 TGTGCCAGCAGCCTAGGGGCAGGCGCCTCATTTAGGCAGCCCCAGCATTTT CASSLGAGASFRQPQHF
- - TRBJ2-3 TRBV19 TGTGCCAGTAGTATCCGGCGGGACTCGACAGATACGCAGTATTTT CASSIRRDSTDTQYF
- TRBD2 TRBJ2-2 TRBV6-5 TGTGCCAGCAGAGCGGGAGGGTCGGCCGGGGAGCTGTTTTTT CASRAGGSAGELFF
- TRBD2 TRBJ2-2 TRBV6-2/TRBV6-3 TGTGCCAGCAGCCCTCTTCTAGCGGGAAACACCGGGGAGCTGTTTTTT CASSPLLAGNTGELFF
- TRBD2 TRBJ2-1 TRBV28 TGTGCCAGCGTCCAAACGGGAGGCTCCTACAATGAGCAGTTCTTC CASVQTGGSYNEQFF
- - TRBJ2-5 TRBV12-5 TGTGCTAGTGGTTTGCAGGAGGGGGCCCAAGAGACCCAGTACTTC CASGLQEGAQETQYF
- TRBD2 TRBJ2-7 TRBV30 TGTGCCTGGGCCGAAGAGTCAGCGGGGGAGCAGTACTTC CAWAEESAGEQYF
once TRBD1 TRBJ1-1 TRBV29-1 TGCAGCGCGTGGGGACAGGGAATTTCTGAAGCTTTCTTT CSAWGQGISEAFF
- TRBD1 TRBJ1-1 TRBV6-5 TGTGCCACTGGCAGGAGGGGGCCTAACACTGAAGCTTTCTTT CATGRRGPNTEAFF
few TRBD1 TRBJ1-4 TRBV4-1 TGCGCCAGCAGCCAAGGACAGGGTGCTGAAAAACTGTTTTTT CASSQGQGAEKLFF
- TRBD1 TRBJ2-1 TRBV6-6 TGTGCCAGCAGTTACCGGACAGGGGATAATGAGCAGTTCTTC CASSYRTGDNEQFF
- TRBD1 TRBJ1-1 TRBV29-1 TGCAGCGTCCGGACAGGCGGAAACACTGAAGCTTTCTTT CSVRTGGNTEAFF
few TRBD1 TRBJ2-7 TRBV5-1 TGCGCCAGCAGCTTAGGGGACAGGGGGCCCTACGAGCAGTACTTC CASSLGDRGPYEQYF
- - TRBJ1-3 TRBV5-6 TGTGCCAGCAGCTTAAACAGGGTGAGCTCTGGAAACACCATATATTTT CASSLNRVSSGNTIYF
- - TRBJ1-2 TRBV3-1/TRBV3-2 TGTGCCAGCAGCCAGAACAGGGACTATGGCTACACCTTC CASSQNRDYGYTF
once TRBD1 TRBJ2-3 TRBV6-1 TGTGCCAGCAGTGAAAACAGGGGAGTGGATACGCAGTATTTT CASSENRGVDTQYF
- TRBD2 TRBJ2-3 TRBV5-1 TGCGCCAGCAGCCCAATTCTAGCGGGGACAGATACGCAGTATTTT CASSPILAGTDTQYF
- - TRBJ1-3 TRBV10-3 TGTGCCACTCAACCAGGGACTGCAGTCTCTGGAAACACCATATATTTT CATQPGTAVSGNTIYF
few TRBD2 TRBJ2-3 TRBV5-1 TGCGCCAGCAGCTTGGGGCTAGCGGGAGCTTACGGGGGTACGCAGTATTTT CASSLGLAGAYGGTQYF
- - TRBJ2-5 TRBV30 TGTGCCTGGAGTCTGCAGGGAGAGACCCAGTACTTC CAWSLQGETQYF
- TRBD2 TRBJ2-2 TRBV15 TGTGCCACCAGCAGAGGATATCCGGGAGGGCCTTCGGCCGGGGAGCTGTTTTTT CATSRGYPGGPSAGELFF
- TRBD1 TRBJ1-1 TRBV5-1 TGCGCCAGCAGCCCAGAGACAGGGGCCACTGAAGCTTTCTTT CASSPETGATEAFF
- - TRBJ1-1 TRBV6-2/TRBV6-3 TGTGCCAGCACCCCTCCGGGACACATGAACACTGAAGCTTTCTTT CASTPPGHMNTEAFF
- - TRBJ1-5 TRBV18 TGTGCCAGCTCCACAACAGGGTTGCAGCCCCAGCATTTT CASSTTGLQPQHF
- TRBD1 TRBJ2-5 TRBV20-1 TGCAGTGCTAGTTCAGGGGGAGTAAGGGAGACCCAGTACTTC CSASSGGVRETQYF
- - TRBJ1-2 TRBV19 TGTGCCAGTATCCCGGGAACAGCCGCTAACTATGGCTACACCTTC CASIPGTAANYGYTF
once - TRBJ2-7 TRBV6-5 TGTGCCAGCATCGGGGGTGTCGAGCAGTACTTC CASIGGVEQYF
- TRBD2 TRBJ2-3 TRBV2 TGTGCCAGCAGTGAAGCCCCTAGCGGGAGTGGTACAGATACGCAGTATTTT CASSEAPSGSGTDTQYF
- - TRBJ2-1 TRBV7-2 TGTGCCAGCAGCTCAGGGGGGACTAGTAACTACAATGAGCAGTTCTTC CASSSGGTSNYNEQFF
many - TRBJ2-7 TRBV10-3 TGTGCCATCAGTGAGGTAGGGGGCGGGGACGAGCAGTACTTC CAISEVGGGDEQYF
- TRBD2 TRBJ2-1 TRBV19 TGTGCCAGTAGACGACTAGCGGGAGGATTCTACAATGAGCAGTTCTTC CASRRLAGGFYNEQFF
once TRBD1 TRBJ2-1 TRBV18 TGTGCCAGCTCAAGAGGGACAGGGGCCTACAATGAGCAGTTCTTC CASSRGTGAYNEQFF
- - TRBJ2-7 TRBV3-1/TRBV3-2 TGTGCCAGCAGCCAATCCCTATACGAGCAGTACTTC CASSQSLYEQYF
- TRBD2 TRBJ2-3 TRBV5-1 TGCGCCAGCAGCTTGTATCGCGGGAGGGCAACGGGCACAGATACGCAGTATTTT CASSLYRGRATGTDTQYF
once - TRBJ1-1 TRBV28 TGTGCCAGCAGTTTTGGGGCCGCTAACACTGAAGCTTTCTTT CASSFGAANTEAFF
- - TRBJ2-1 TRBV27 TGTGCCAGCAGTTTCCTTAACAATGAGCAGTTCTTC CASSFLNNEQFF